A selection of T cell receptor beta chains follows, all from one sample in a study of regulatory T cells in long-lasting Graves disease. MiXCR, run by TCRdb on the multiplex PCR reads, gives a single entry per CDR3 protein. The profile shows about 380,000 distinct CDR3 sequences, roughly 15% of them singletons. Sequencing was performed on peripheral blood mononuclear cells (PBMCs), taken at new diagnosis, from a patient treated with antithyroid drugs. Source of these receptors: a female donor with Graves disease. The CDR3 runs from the conserved cysteine through the conserved F or W. Each record gives: V gene, J gene, D gene, clone size, CDR3 protein, CDR3 DNA. A D gene is named only where the DNA matches it firmly. A clone size is listed for some rows: how often the clone was seen (once, few, many), or a class if it is expanded.

TRBV6-5	TRBJ1-2	-	many	CASSYGSYYGYTF	TGTGCCAGCAGTTATGGGTCGTACTATGGCTACACCTTC
TRBV6-1	TRBJ2-7	-	-	CAAGRWDEFTHEQYF	TGTGCCGCCGGGAGATGGGACGAGTTTACCCACGAGCAGTACTTC
TRBV5-1	TRBJ2-2	TRBD1	many	CASSLGAPGQGITGELFF	TGCGCCAGCAGCTTGGGGGCCCCGGGACAGGGGATCACCGGGGAGCTGTTTTTT
TRBV5-1	TRBJ1-2	-	-	CASSLDTNYGYTF	TGCGCCAGCAGCTTGGACACCAACTATGGCTACACCTTC
TRBV27	TRBJ2-7	-	few	CASSFSGSTYEQYF	TGTGCCAGCAGTTTTAGCGGATCAACCTACGAGCAGTACTTC
TRBV2	TRBJ2-3	-	many	CASSEQVGSTDTQYF	TGTGCCAGCAGTGAACAAGTAGGGAGCACAGATACGCAGTATTTT
TRBV5-1	TRBJ1-2	-	many	CASSLGDGDYGYTF	TGCGCCAGCAGCTTGGGTGACGGAGACTATGGCTACACCTTC
TRBV3-1	TRBJ1-1	-	many	CASSPLTTNTEAFF	TGTGCCAGCAGCCCCCTCACCACGAACACTGAAGCTTTCTTT
TRBV7-9	TRBJ2-3	-	many	CASSLAVGSRTDTQYF	TGTGCCAGCAGCTTAGCGGTAGGATCCCGCACAGATACGCAGTATTTT
TRBV5-4	TRBJ1-1	-	few	CASSARVMNTEAFF	TGTGCCAGCAGCGCCAGGGTCATGAACACTGAAGCTTTCTTT
TRBV7-9	TRBJ2-4	-	-	CASSSPGQTLVQYF	TGTGCCAGCAGCTCCCCCGGACAGACGCTTGTTCAGTACTTC
TRBV28	TRBJ2-7	TRBD2	many	CASSDPGLASTYEQYF	TGTGCCAGCAGCGACCCGGGACTAGCGTCAACCTACGAGCAGTACTTC
TRBV7-9	TRBJ1-2	-	once	CASSLDLYDGYTF	TGTGCCAGCAGCTTAGATTTGTATGATGGCTACACCTTC
TRBV6-2/TRBV6-3	TRBJ2-7	-	few	CASTHGTYSYEQYF	TGTGCCAGCACTCACGGAACCTACTCCTACGAGCAGTACTTC
TRBV10-3	TRBJ2-7	-	many	CAISEQTYEQYF	TGTGCCATCTCAGAACAGACTTACGAGCAGTACTTC
TRBV7-3	TRBJ1-6	-	few	CASSPYGGGSPLHF	TGTGCCAGCAGCCCGTATGGCGGCGGGTCACCCCTCCACTTT
TRBV27	TRBJ2-1	-	many	CASSLLGTSFLVNEQFF	TGTGCCAGCAGTTTACTAGGGACAAGTTTTTTGGTAAATGAGCAGTTCTTC
TRBV7-2	TRBJ1-1	TRBD1	many	CASSYGTGGMNTEAFF	TGTGCCAGCAGCTACGGGACAGGGGGCATGAACACTGAAGCTTTCTTT
TRBV20-1	TRBJ1-1	-	-	CSAPSGALNTEAFF	TGCAGTGCCCCGAGCGGGGCCTTGAACACTGAAGCTTTCTTT
TRBV9	TRBJ2-3	-	-	CASSVRLRTDTQYF	TGTGCCAGCAGCGTAAGACTGCGCACAGATACGCAGTATTTT
TRBV12-3/TRBV12-4	TRBJ2-1	-	many	CASSLVGPGNEQFF	TGTGCCAGCAGTTTGGTAGGGCCTGGGAATGAGCAGTTCTTC
TRBV27	TRBJ1-2	-	many	CASSSVVGGPNYGYTF	TGTGCCAGCAGTTCTGTTGTGGGGGGGCCTAACTATGGCTACACCTTC